Following are 18 T cell receptor beta chains from one sample sequenced in a study of T cell clones after liver transplantation. Some clones are missing from TCRdb's copy, which holds only in-frame ones; the method was immunoSEQ multiplex PCR. The repertoire holds roughly 72,000 clones, with under 90% as singletons. The starting material was CD4+ T cells from blood, obtained less than 50 months after liver transplant. The origin of the receptors is a human patient who received a liver transplant. T cells may partly derive from the graft donor.

The gene calls are TRBV19 and TRBJ2-7; 8 positions match TRBD1. The CDR3 extends over 14 amino acids. V shed 4 bases and J 7 bases; nucleotides not matched to a gene: 9. Germline lookup yields CDR1 LNHDA and CDR2 SQIVND (reference sequence). The chain's CDR3 is CASSKERRGPEQYF. In nucleotides, the CDR3 is TGTGCCAGTAGTAAGGAGCGCAGGGGGCCTGAGCAGTACTTC.

The chain links TRBV5-4 to TRBJ2-6; possibly TRBD2 for D (6 bases). CDR1 is SGHNT and CDR2 is YYREEE in the germline V gene (reference sequence). CDR3 size: 16 residues. Trimming cost V 0 bases and J 0 bases, with 7 bases left between them. In nucleotides, the CDR3 is TGTGCCAGCAGCTTGGGGACTAACTCTGGGGCCAACGTCCTGACTTTC. Encoded protein: CASSLGTNSGANVLTF.

J is TRBJ1-5 and V is TRBV5-6, with D perhaps matching TRBD1 (6 bases). V was clipped by 4 bases and J by 3 bases, with 20 bases between them. The CDR3 is 17 residues long. CDR1 and CDR2 (germline): SGHDT, YYEEEE. CDR3: CASSHRTSGTTNQPQHF. The CDR3, as DNA: TGTGCCAGCAGCCACAGAACCTCCGGGACAACCAATCAGCCCCAGCATTTT.

The V call is TRBV18, the J call TRBJ2-3, with TRBD2 identical over 7 bases. J was trimmed by 3 bases and V by 1 base; bases with no gene match: 7. The CDR3 has 16 residues. CDR1 and CDR2 (germline): KGHSH, LQKENI. This CDR3 is CASSPLRGRETDTQYF. The CDR3 nucleotides are TGTGCCAGCTCACCACTTCGTGGGAGGGAGACAGATACGCAGTATTTT.

The V call is TRBV1, the J call TRBJ1-4; the table's TRBD1 call for D was not verified on the DNA. TRBV1 is assigned pseudogene status. This CDR3 region has 16 residues. In DNA form, the CDR3 reads TGCACCAGCAGCCACGGGGACAGGGAAACTAATGAAAAACTGTTTTTT. This gives the protein CTSSHGDRETNEKLFF.

V usage is TRBV5-6 and J usage is TRBJ1-2; unclear D gene. V lost 0 bases to trimming and J lost 7 bases, with 13 bases between them. CDR1 and CDR2 from the germline V gene are SGHDT and YYEEEE. CDR3 length: 14 residues. This CDR3 reads CASSLEEGVGGYTF. For the CDR3, the DNA is TGTGCCAGCAGCTTGGAGGAGGGCGTCGGTGGCTACACCTTC.

The J gene is TRBJ1-1, the V gene TRBV27; tentative D call: TRBD1 (6 bases). CDR1 and CDR2 (germline): MNHEY, SMNVEV (reference sequence). The V gene lost 2 bases and the J gene lost 7 bases, with 11 bases spanning the gap. This CDR3 is built from 13 residues. This CDR3 is CASSLGGGYEAFF. The CDR3 region has the DNA TGTGCCAGCAGTTTAGGGGGCGGATATGAAGCTTTCTTT.

The chain has TRBV25-1 and TRBJ1-4; the D is unclear. In germline, CDR1 is MGHDK, CDR2 SYGVNS. The CDR3 covers 15 residues. V was clipped by 1 base and J by 5 bases, with 11 bases between them. CDR3 sequence reads: CASSELRAENEKLFF. The CDR3, as DNA: TGTGCCAGCAGTGAATTAAGGGCAGAGAATGAAAAACTGTTTTTT.

The chain is built from TRBV7-2 and TRBJ2-1; no firm D call. Per germline, CDR1 SGHTA and CDR2 FQGNSA. Trimming pared 0 bases from V and 5 bases from J, leaving 5 bases between. The CDR3 spans 13 residues. The CDR3 here is CASSLAADNEQFF. CDR3 sequence (DNA): TGTGCCAGCAGCTTAGCGGCGGACAATGAGCAGTTCTTC. Supplemented by reference TRBV7-2 and TRBJ2-1, the full variable domain reads GAGVSQSPSNKVTEKGKDVELRCDPISGHTALYWYRQSLGQGLEFLIYFQGNSAPDKSGLPSDRFSAERTGGSVSTLTIQRTQQEDSAVYLCASSLAADNEQFFGPGTRLTVL.

The rearrangement joins TRBV5-1 to TRBJ1-3, with D unresolved. Per the germline V gene, CDR1 is SGHRS and CDR2 is YFSETQ. V lost 1 base, J lost 0 bases, and 8 bases lay in between. The CDR3 has 15 residues. The CDR3 sequence: CASSLPVDSGNTIYF. The CDR3 DNA reads TGCGCCAGCAGCTTGCCAGTGGACTCTGGAAACACCATATATTTT.

This clone was seen only a few times. This rearrangement joins TRBV1 to TRBJ2-2; TRBD2, the table's D call, lacks a check against the DNA. TRBV1 constitutes a pseudogene. This CDR3 has 16 amino acids. CDR3 loop: CTSSQLDSTMTGELFF. DNA of the CDR3: TGCACCAGCAGCCAATTGGACTCTACAATGACCGGGGAGCTGTTTTTT.

This sequence joins TRBV10-3 and TRBJ2-3, with D hard to call. The CDR3 totals 14 residues. Germline values: CDR1 ENHRY, CDR2 SYGVKD. Trimming removed 10 bases at V and 5 bases at J, with 19 bases between. The CDR3 DNA reads TGTGCCACCCACCTAGGAGAATTGGGAGATACGCAGTATTTT. It specifies CATHLGELGDTQYF.

The chain has TRBV19 and TRBJ1-5, with unresolved D. CDR3 size: 15 residues. CDR1 and CDR2 from the germline V gene are LNHDA and SQIVND (reference sequence). Trimming left V 3 bases short and J 3 bases short, with 12 bases between. CDR3 sequence: CASSIVRMHNQPQHF. The CDR3 DNA is TGTGCCAGTAGTATTGTCAGGATGCACAATCAGCCCCAGCATTTT.

The chain has TRBV5-4 and TRBJ2-7; D may be TRBD1 or TRBD2 (5 bases each). This CDR3 region has 15 residues. The V end lost 0 bases, the J end lost 2 bases, and 12 bases lay between the germline ends. Germline V gene sequence: CDR1 SGHNT, CDR2 YYREEE (reference sequence). The CDR3 sequence is CASSLAGTLAYEQYF. In nucleotides, the CDR3 is TGTGCCAGCAGCTTGGCCGGGACCCTGGCCTACGAGCAGTACTTC.

V is TRBV2 and J is TRBJ1-2; tentative D call: TRBD1 (5 bases). Germline assignment: CDR1 SNHLY and CDR2 FYNNEI. The CDR3 has 13 residues. V lost 5 bases and J lost 4, with 11 bases in between. The CDR3 protein is CASSLRQPYGYTF. CDR3 nucleotide sequence: TGTGCCAGCAGTTTACGACAGCCCTATGGCTACACCTTC. Complete variable domain (other parts from reference TRBV2 and TRBJ1-2): EPEVTQTPSHQVTQMGQEVILRCVPISNHLYFYWYRQILGQKVEFLVSFYNNEISEKSEIFDDQFSVERPDGSNFTLKIRSTKLEDSAMYFCASSLRQPYGYTFGSGTRLTVV.

The chain links TRBV18 to TRBJ2-5; TRBD1 agrees at 7 bases. This CDR3 is built from 15 residues. Trimming cost V 6 bases and J 2 bases; bases outside gene matches: 9. Germline values: CDR1 KGHSH, CDR2 LQKENI. The CDR3 is CASSSDRVPQETQYF. DNA for the CDR3: TGTGCCAGCTCCTCAGACAGGGTCCCACAAGAGACCCAGTACTTC.

The chain is built from TRBV28 and TRBJ1-4; maybe TRBD1 (5 bases). The V gene lost 6 bases and the J gene lost 8 bases, with 13 bases spanning the gap. The V gene's germline CDR1 is MDHEN and CDR2 SYDVKM. CDR3 length equals 13 residues. This chain's CDR3 is CASRYQGFEKLFF. In DNA form, the CDR3 reads TGTGCCAGCAGATACCAGGGTTTCGAAAAACTGTTTTTT.

Here the CDR3 reads CASSTDPGVHNEQFF. As DNA, the CDR3 is TGCGCCAGCAGCACGGACCCAGGGGTACACAATGAGCAGTTCTTC. This sequence joins TRBV5-1 and TRBJ2-1; D might be TRBD1 (6 bases). Deletions cut 4 bases from V and 5 bases from J, with 16 bases between. CDR3 length equals 15 residues. Germline loops: CDR1 SGHRS, CDR2 YFSETQ.